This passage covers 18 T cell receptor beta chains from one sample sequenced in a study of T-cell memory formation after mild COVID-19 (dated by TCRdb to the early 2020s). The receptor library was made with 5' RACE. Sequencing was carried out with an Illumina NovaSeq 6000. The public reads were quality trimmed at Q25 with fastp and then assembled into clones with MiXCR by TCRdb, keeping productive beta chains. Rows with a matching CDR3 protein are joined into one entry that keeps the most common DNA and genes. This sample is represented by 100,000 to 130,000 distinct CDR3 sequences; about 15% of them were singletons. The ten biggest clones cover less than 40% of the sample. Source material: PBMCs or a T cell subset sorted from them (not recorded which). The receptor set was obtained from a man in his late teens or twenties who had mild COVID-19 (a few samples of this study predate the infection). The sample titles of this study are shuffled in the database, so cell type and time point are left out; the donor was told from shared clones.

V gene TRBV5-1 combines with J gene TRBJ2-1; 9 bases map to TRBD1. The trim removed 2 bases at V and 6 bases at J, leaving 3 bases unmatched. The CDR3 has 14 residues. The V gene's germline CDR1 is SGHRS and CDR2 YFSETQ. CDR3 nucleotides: TGCGCCAGCAGCTTTGCGACAGGGGGCAATGAGCAGTTCTTC. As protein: CASSFATGGNEQFF.

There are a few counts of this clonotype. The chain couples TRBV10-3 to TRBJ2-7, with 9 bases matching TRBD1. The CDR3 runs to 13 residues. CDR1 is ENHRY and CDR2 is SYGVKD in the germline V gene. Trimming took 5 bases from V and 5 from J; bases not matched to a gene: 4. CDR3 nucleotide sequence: TGTGCCATCAGTACCGGGACAGGGAACGAGCAGTACGTC. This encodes CAISTGTGNEQYV.

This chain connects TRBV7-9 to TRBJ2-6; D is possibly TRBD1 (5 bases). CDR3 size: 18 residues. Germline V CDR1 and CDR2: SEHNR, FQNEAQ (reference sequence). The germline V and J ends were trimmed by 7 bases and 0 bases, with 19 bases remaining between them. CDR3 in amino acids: CASTRGPWTPSGANVLTF. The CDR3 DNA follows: TGTGCCAGCACACGCGGACCATGGACACCCTCTGGGGCCAACGTCCTGACTTTC.

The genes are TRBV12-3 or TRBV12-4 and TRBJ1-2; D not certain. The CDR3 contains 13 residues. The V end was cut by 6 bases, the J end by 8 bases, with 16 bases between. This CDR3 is CASSRPGKGGYTF. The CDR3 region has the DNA TGTGCCAGCAGCCGCCCTGGGAAAGGAGGCTACACCTTC.

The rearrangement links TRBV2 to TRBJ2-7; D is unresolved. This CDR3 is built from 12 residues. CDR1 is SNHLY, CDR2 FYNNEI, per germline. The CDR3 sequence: CASSEGWLALRV. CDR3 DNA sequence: TGTGCCAGCAGTGAAGGATGGTTAGCCTTACGCGTC.

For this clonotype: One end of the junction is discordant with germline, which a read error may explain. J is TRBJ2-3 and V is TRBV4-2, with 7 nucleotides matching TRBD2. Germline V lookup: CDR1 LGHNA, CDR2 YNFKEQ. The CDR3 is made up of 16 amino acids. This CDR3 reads CASSQDGLAGTDTQYF. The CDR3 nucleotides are TGCGCCAGCAGCCAAGATGGGCTAGCGGGCACAGATACGCAGTATTTT.

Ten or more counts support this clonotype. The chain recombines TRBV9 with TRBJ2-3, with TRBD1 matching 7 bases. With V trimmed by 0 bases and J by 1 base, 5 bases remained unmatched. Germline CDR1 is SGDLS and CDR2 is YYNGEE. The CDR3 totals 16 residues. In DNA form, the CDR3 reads TGTGCCAGCAGCGTAGGAACAGGGGACGGCACAGATACGCAGTATTTT. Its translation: CASSVGTGDGTDTQYF.

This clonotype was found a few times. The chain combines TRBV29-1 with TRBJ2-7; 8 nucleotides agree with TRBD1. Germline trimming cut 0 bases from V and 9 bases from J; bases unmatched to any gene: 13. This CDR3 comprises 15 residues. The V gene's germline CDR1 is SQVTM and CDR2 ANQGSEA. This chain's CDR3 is CSVEEIRQGNFAQYV. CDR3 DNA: TGCAGCGTTGAAGAAATCAGACAGGGGAATTTTGCGCAGTACGTC.

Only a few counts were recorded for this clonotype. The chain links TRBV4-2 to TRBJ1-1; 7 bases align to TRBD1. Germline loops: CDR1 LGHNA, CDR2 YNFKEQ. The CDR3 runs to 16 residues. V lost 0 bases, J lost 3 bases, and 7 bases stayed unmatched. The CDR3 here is CASSQENGGGHTEAFF. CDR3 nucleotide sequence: TGTGCCAGCAGCCAAGAGAACGGAGGGGGCCACACTGAAGCTTTCTTT.

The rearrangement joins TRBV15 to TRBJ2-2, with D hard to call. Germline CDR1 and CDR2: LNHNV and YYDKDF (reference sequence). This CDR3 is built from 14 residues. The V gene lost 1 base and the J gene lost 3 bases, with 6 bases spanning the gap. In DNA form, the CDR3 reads TGTGCCACCAGCAGAGTTCGGGACACCGGGGAGCTGTTTTTT. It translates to CATSRVRDTGELFF. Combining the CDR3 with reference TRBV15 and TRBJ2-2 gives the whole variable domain DAMVIQNPRYQVTQFGKPVTLSCSQTLNHNVMYWYQQKSSQAPKLLFHYYDKDFNNEADTPDNFQSRRPNTSFCFLDIRSPGLGDTAMYLCATSRVRDTGELFFGEGSRLTVL.

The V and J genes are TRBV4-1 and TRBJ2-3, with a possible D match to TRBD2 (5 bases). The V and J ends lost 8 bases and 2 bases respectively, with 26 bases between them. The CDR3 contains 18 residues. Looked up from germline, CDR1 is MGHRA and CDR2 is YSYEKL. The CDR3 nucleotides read TGCGCCAGCTCCCGACGGGAAGTAGGGCAAAGCCTCACAGATACGCAGTATTTT. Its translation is CASSRREVGQSLTDTQYF.

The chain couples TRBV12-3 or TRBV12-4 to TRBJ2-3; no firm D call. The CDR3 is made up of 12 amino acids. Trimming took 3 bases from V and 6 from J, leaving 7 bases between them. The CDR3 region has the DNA TGTGCCAGCAGTTTCCCTGCGGATACGCAGTATTTT. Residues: CASSFPADTQYF.

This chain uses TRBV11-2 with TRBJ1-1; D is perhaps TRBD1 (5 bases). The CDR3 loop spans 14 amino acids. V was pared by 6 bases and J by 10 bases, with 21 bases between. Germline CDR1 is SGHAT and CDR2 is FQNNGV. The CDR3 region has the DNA TGTGCCAGCAGTTCCCGCACTCTCAGGGACCGAGCTTTCTTT. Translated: CASSSRTLRDRAFF.

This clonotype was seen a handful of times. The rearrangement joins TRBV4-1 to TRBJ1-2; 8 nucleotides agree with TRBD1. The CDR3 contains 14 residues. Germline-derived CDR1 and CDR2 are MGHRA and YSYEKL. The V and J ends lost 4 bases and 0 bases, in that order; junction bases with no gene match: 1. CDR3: CASSRTGSNYGYTF. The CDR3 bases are TGCGCCAGCAGCCGGACAGGGTCTAACTATGGCTACACCTTC.

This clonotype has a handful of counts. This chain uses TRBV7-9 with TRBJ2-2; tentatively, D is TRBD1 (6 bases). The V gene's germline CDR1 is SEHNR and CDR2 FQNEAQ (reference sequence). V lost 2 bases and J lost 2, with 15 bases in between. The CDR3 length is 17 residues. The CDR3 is CASSLTPGQTNTGELFF. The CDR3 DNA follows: TGTGCCAGCAGCTTAACCCCGGGACAAACTAACACCGGGGAGCTGTTTTTT.

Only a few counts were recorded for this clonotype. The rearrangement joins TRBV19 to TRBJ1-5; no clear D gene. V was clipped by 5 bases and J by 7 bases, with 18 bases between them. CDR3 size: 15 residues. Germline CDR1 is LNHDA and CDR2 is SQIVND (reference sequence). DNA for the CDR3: TGTGCCAGTAGTCCTAGAGGAGGGCTGGGGCAGCCCCAGCATTTT. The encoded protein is CASSPRGGLGQPQHF. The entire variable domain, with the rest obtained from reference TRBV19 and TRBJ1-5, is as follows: DGGITQSPKYLFRKEGQNVTLSCEQNLNHDAMYWYRQDPGQGLRLIYYSQIVNDFQKGDIAEGYSVSREKKESFPLTVTSAQKNPTAFYLCASSPRGGLGQPQHFGDGTRLSIL.

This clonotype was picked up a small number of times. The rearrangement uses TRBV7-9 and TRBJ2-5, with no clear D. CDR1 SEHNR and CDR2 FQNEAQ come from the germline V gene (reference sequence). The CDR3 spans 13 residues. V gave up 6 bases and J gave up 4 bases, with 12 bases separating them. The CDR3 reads CASSLSNRETQYF. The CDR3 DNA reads TGTGCCAGCAGTCTATCGAACCGAGAGACCCAGTACTTC.

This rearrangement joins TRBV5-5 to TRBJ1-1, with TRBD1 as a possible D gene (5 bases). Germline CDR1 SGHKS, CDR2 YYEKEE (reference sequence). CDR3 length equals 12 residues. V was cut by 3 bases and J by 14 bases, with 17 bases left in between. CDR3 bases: TGTGCCAGCAGCTGGGACGGAAGGATTGAGTTCTTT. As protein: CASSWDGRIEFF.